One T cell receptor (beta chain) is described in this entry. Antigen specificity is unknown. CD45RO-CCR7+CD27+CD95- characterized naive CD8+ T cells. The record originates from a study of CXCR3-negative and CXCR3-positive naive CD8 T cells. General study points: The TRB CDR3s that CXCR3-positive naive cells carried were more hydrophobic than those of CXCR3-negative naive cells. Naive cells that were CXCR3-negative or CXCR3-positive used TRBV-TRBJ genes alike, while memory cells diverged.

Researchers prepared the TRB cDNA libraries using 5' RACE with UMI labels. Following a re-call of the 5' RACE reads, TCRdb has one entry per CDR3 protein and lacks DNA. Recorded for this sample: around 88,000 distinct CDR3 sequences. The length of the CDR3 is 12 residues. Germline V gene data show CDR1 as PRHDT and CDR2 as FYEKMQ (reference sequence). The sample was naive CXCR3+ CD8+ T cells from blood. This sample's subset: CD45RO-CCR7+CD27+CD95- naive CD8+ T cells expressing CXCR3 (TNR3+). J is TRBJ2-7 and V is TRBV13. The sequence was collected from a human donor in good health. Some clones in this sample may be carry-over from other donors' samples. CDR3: CASSLGINEQYF.